The source of this T cell receptor beta chain is a study of cytomegalovirus exposure and HLA in healthy donors. In the study overall: Approximately 81% of around 400 genotyped donors fell in the Caucasian-associated ancestry cluster.

The V and J ends lost 6 bases and 2 bases, in that order; junction bases with no gene match: 10. This CDR3 region has 15 residues. CDR1 SQVTM and CDR2 ANQGSEA come from the germline V gene. Donors were ostensibly healthy at sampling, although undocumented immune exposures were probable. Study-wide points: A previous analysis found most TCR beta V segments productive roughly 87% or roughly 30% of the time. Researchers catalogued 164 TCR beta chains as cytomegalovirus-associated.

PCR used 60 Vbeta primers and 13 Jbeta primers. Repertoires were generated with immunoSEQ multiplex PCR, while TCRdb's copy carries only in-frame clones and drops some. The table includes some 120,000 clones, 80% to 90% detected once. Regarding this clone: Its matching antigen is unknown.

What was sequenced was PBMCs. The sequence derives from a woman aged 18-30 years in good health and CMV-seropositive. The V gene is TRBV29-1, the J gene TRBJ2-3; the match to TRBD1 covers 8 bases. The chain's CDR3 is CSVFAGTGYTDTQYF. In nucleotides, the CDR3 is TGCAGCGTATTCGCCGGGACAGGCTACACAGATACGCAGTATTTT.